The next 25 T cell receptor beta chains were all read from a single sample in a study of blood T cell repertoires in COVID-19. Measured with immunoSEQ multiplex PCR; TCRdb has only the in-frame clones, and not every one. The sample lists approximately 88,000 clones, about 85% seen once, with roughly 15% in the top ten. The sample was peripheral blood. The receptors were gathered from a woman in her sixties or seventies with acute or convalescent COVID-19.

The CDR3 DNA follows: TGTGCCAGTAGTCCCAAGGGACAGGGCTATGGCTACACCTTC. It is translated as CASSPKGQGYGYTF. J is TRBJ1-2 and V is TRBV19; the match to TRBD1 covers 9 bases. Looked up from germline, CDR1 is LNHDA and CDR2 is SQIVND (reference sequence). With 5 bases clipped from V and 4 bases from J, the junction kept 5 bases outside the gene matches. The CDR3 contains 14 residues.

This clone occurred once. CDR3 nucleotides: TGCGCCAGCAGCCAAGATGACAGGGACTACAATGAGCAGTTCTTC. It specifies CASSQDDRDYNEQFF. The V call is TRBV4-3, the J call TRBJ2-1, with TRBD1 matching 7 bases. Germline lookup yields CDR1 LGHNA and CDR2 YSLEER. The CDR3 is 15 amino acids. Unmatched junction bases numbered 2, after V lost 0 bases and J lost 3 bases.

The chain combines TRBV9 with TRBJ2-3, with a tentative D call TRBD2 (6 bases). Germline assignment: CDR1 SGDLS and CDR2 YYNGEE. Deletions cut 3 bases from V and 9 bases from J, with 20 bases between. CDR3 length: 15 amino acids. CDR3 nucleotide sequence: TGTGCCAGCAGCGGATCCGGGACTTCCGTGGGGACGCAGTATTTT. It translates to CASSGSGTSVGTQYF.

The genes are TRBV21-1 and TRBJ2-6; the D call of TRBD2 is as the table states it, not checked on the DNA. TRBV21-1 is a listed pseudogene. The CDR3 consists of 20 residues. The CDR3 loop is CASSNSFLAGEASGANVLTF. CDR3 nucleotide sequence: TGTGCCAGCAGCAATAGCTTTCTAGCGGGAGAGGCGTCTGGGGCCAACGTCCTGACTTTC.

The V gene is TRBV18, the J gene TRBJ2-7, with 7 bases identical to TRBD1. The trim removed 3 bases at V and 0 bases at J, leaving 5 bases unmatched. This CDR3 has 15 residues. Germline V CDR1 and CDR2: KGHSH, LQKENI. CDR3 sequence: CASSPGQTVSYEQYV. CDR3 in DNA: TGTGCCAGCTCACCGGGACAGACCGTCTCCTACGAGCAGTACGTC.

In its sample, this clone was seen a few times. The rearrangement joins TRBV20-1 to TRBJ1-5; possible D gene TRBD1, 5 bases. Germline V CDR1 and CDR2: DFQATT, SNEGSKA (reference sequence). V was clipped by 3 bases and J by 0 bases, with 12 bases between them. The CDR3 extends over 15 amino acids. The CDR3: CSASIAGNSNQPQHF. The CDR3 bases are TGCAGTGCTAGTATCGCAGGGAATAGCAATCAGCCCCAGCATTTT.

The rearrangement uses TRBV5-1 and TRBJ1-4; D is ambiguous. V was pared by 2 bases and J by 8 bases, with 16 bases between. The CDR3 is 15 amino acids. The germline gives CDR1 SGHRS, CDR2 YFSETQ. CDR3 coding DNA: TGCGCCAGCAGCTTAAGTGAGGGTCCTGAGGAAAAACTGTTTTTT. Translating gives CASSLSEGPEEKLFF.

The rearrangement links TRBV3-1 (or the pseudogene TRBV3-2) to TRBJ2-5, with 7 bases matching TRBD1. V shed 3 bases, J shed 0 bases, and the junction held 10 bases outside the gene matches. Germline V gives CDR1 LGHDT, CDR2 YNNKEL (reference sequence). The CDR3 runs to 17 residues. The CDR3 loop is CASSQARGRTYQETQYF. CDR3 bases: TGTGCCAGCAGCCAGGCCAGGGGGAGAACGTACCAAGAGACCCAGTACTTC.

The CDR3 is CASSLAATGGRYEQYV. CDR3 in DNA: TGTGCCAGCAGCTTAGCGGCTACAGGGGGCCGCTACGAGCAGTACGTC. V is TRBV7-2 and J is TRBJ2-7; 9 nucleotides match TRBD1. Germline lookup yields CDR1 SGHTA and CDR2 FQGNSA. CDR3 length: 16 amino acids. The V segment lost 0 bases and the J segment 3 bases; nucleotides outside the gene matches: 6.

The chain is built from TRBV9 and TRBJ1-2, with 7 bases that match TRBD1. V lost 3 bases to trimming and J lost 1 base; unmatched junction nucleotides: 12. This CDR3 spans 17 amino acids. Per germline, CDR1 SGDLS and CDR2 YYNGEE. The CDR3 coding sequence is TGTGCCAGCAGCGCGCTTCCCGACAGGGCTGTTAACTATGGCTACACCTTC. Amino acid sequence: CASSALPDRAVNYGYTF.

This clone has a handful of counts. The V gene is TRBV25-1, the J gene TRBJ1-3, with unresolved D. Germline V gene lookup returns CDR1 MGHDK and CDR2 SYGVNS. There are 13 residues in the CDR3. V dropped 4 bases and J dropped 0 bases, with 4 bases sitting between them. The CDR3 reads CASSVSSGNTIYF. CDR3 DNA: TGTGCCAGCAGTGTTAGCTCTGGAAACACCATATATTTT.

The rearrangement uses TRBV4-3 and TRBJ2-1, with 11 bases identical to TRBD2. The V gene's germline CDR1 is LGHNA and CDR2 YSLEER. This CDR3 is built from 15 residues. The V and J ends lost 5 bases and 5 bases, in that order; junction bases with no gene match: 5. CDR3 region: CASSARLAGNNEQFF. DNA of the CDR3: TGCGCCAGCAGCGCCCGACTAGCGGGGAACAATGAGCAGTTCTTC.

The CDR3 DNA sequence: TGCAGCGTTGAAGTCGGGGAGGGGATGAACACTGAAGCTTTCTTT. Its protein product is CSVEVGEGMNTEAFF. V and J are TRBV29-1 and TRBJ1-1; D is possibly TRBD1 (5 bases). The CDR3 is made up of 15 amino acids. Germline V gene data show CDR1 as SQVTM and CDR2 as ANQGSEA. V lost 1 base and J 0 bases, leaving 12 bases between the germline ends.

This clone turned up a few times. The genes are TRBV27 and TRBJ1-6; tentatively, D is TRBD1 (6 bases). V gave up 8 bases and J gave up 0 bases, with 11 bases separating them. Germline V lookup: CDR1 MNHEY, CDR2 SMNVEV (reference sequence). This CDR3 has 15 residues. The CDR3 nucleotides read TGTGCCAGCGGACAGTCGTACTCCTATAATTCACCCCTCCACTTT. Its protein is CASGQSYSYNSPLHF.

This chain connects TRBV18 to TRBJ2-6, with D tentatively TRBD1 (5 bases). Germline V gives CDR1 KGHSH, CDR2 LQKENI. The V end lost 3 bases, the J end lost 4 bases, and 25 bases lay between the germline ends. This CDR3 is 20 amino acids long. The CDR3 reads CASSPIPADRPFAGANVLTF. Here the CDR3 DNA reads TGTGCCAGCTCACCCATACCCGCCGACAGACCTTTTGCCGGGGCCAACGTCCTGACTTTC. Based on the CDR3 plus reference TRBV18 and TRBJ2-6, the full variable domain is NAGVMQNPRHLVRRRGQEARLRCSPMKGHSHVYWYRQLPEEGLKFMVYLQKENIIDESGMPKERFSAEFPKEGPSILRIQQVVRGDSAAYFCASSPIPADRPFAGANVLTFGAGSRLTVL.

The chain uses TRBV19 and TRBJ2-5; the D gene is possibly TRBD2 (6 bases). V was shortened by 7 bases and J by 1 base, with 28 bases between the two germline ends. The germline CDR1 and CDR2 sequences are LNHDA and SQIVND (reference sequence). The CDR3 has 19 amino acids. CDR3 in DNA: TGTGCCAGTACCTATGGGGGGTCTCGAGGATTGTGGAGCCAAGAGACCCAGTACTTC. Translated: CASTYGGSRGLWSQETQYF. Variable domain in full (rest from reference TRBV19 and TRBJ2-5): DGGITQSPKYLFRKEGQNVTLSCEQNLNHDAMYWYRQDPGQGLRLIYYSQIVNDFQKGDIAEGYSVSREKKESFPLTVTSAQKNPTAFYLCASTYGGSRGLWSQETQYFGPGTRLLVL.

V is TRBV18 and J is TRBJ1-2, with TRBD1 matching over 7 bases. CDR1 and CDR2 (germline): KGHSH, LQKENI. V lost 3 bases to trimming and J lost 8 bases; unmatched junction nucleotides: 12. The CDR3 has 15 amino acids. CDR3 region: CASSPIAGTERGYTF. The CDR3, as DNA: TGTGCCAGCTCACCTATCGCCGGGACAGAGAGGGGCTACACCTTC.

The chain recombines TRBV25-1 with TRBJ1-3; D remains ambiguous. The V end was cut by 4 bases, the J end by 4 bases, with 11 bases between. Per germline, CDR1 MGHDK and CDR2 SYGVNS. This CDR3 spans 14 amino acids. The CDR3 coding sequence is TGTGCCAGCAGTGGAGCGGGTTCAGGAAACACCATATATTTT. Its translation is CASSGAGSGNTIYF.

CDR3 DNA: TGTGCCTGGAGTAGGACTTTGAACACTGAAGCTTTCTTT. Amino acids: CAWSRTLNTEAFF. V gene TRBV30 combines with J gene TRBJ1-1, with D unclear. The length of the CDR3 is 13 residues. Germline V lookup: CDR1 GTSNPN, CDR2 SVGIG (reference sequence). V lost 2 bases and J 0 bases, leaving 7 bases between the germline ends. Full variable domain (remainder filled in from reference TRBV30 and TRBJ1-1): SQTIHQWPATLVQPVGSPLSLECTVEGTSNPNLYWYRQAAGRGLQLLFYSVGIGQISSEVPQNLSASRPQDRQFILSSKKLLLSDSGFYLCAWSRTLNTEAFFGQGTRLTVV.

The chain carries TRBV7-9 and TRBJ2-3, with D possibly TRBD1 on 5 matching bases. V lost 2 bases, J lost 3 bases, and 15 bases lay in between. The CDR3 totals 16 residues. From germline, CDR1 is SEHNR and CDR2 FQNEAQ (reference sequence). The CDR3 sequence is CASSLRGLNETDTQYF. CDR3 sequence (DNA): TGTGCCAGCAGCTTAAGGGGCTTAAACGAGACAGATACGCAGTATTTT.

The count of this clone is one. The V call is TRBV6-2 or TRBV6-3, the J call TRBJ1-3, with D possibly TRBD1 on 6 matching bases. The CDR3 is made up of 14 amino acids. Germline V gene sequence: CDR1 MNHEY, CDR2 SVGEGT. V shed 4 bases and J shed 2 bases, with 9 bases lying between them. The CDR3 nucleotides read TGTGCCAGCAGTTTTTGGACAGCTGGAAACACCATATATTTT. Amino acids: CASSFWTAGNTIYF.

The chain has TRBV11-3 and TRBJ2-2; D possibly corresponds to TRBD2 (6 bases). Germline CDR1 SGHNT, CDR2 YENEEA. This CDR3 is 18 amino acids long. The V and J ends lost 5 bases and 5 bases respectively, with 24 bases between them. The CDR3 is CASSPRAGNGRFTGELFF. Here the CDR3 DNA reads TGTGCCAGCAGCCCCCGCGCGGGGAACGGGAGATTTACCGGGGAGCTGTTTTTT.

The chain employs TRBV3-1 (or the pseudogene TRBV3-2) and TRBJ2-7; possible D gene TRBD2, 5 bases. Trimming pared 3 bases from V and 7 bases from J, leaving 13 bases between. This CDR3 has 13 amino acids. Germline V gene data show CDR1 as LGHDT and CDR2 as YNNKEL (reference sequence). The DNA for the CDR3 is TGTGCCAGCAGCCACTACCACCGAGGGGAGCAGTACGTC. Residues: CASSHYHRGEQYV.

V usage is TRBV5-1 and J usage is TRBJ1-1; 9 bases match TRBD1. Germline V gives CDR1 SGHRS, CDR2 YFSETQ. J was trimmed by 4 bases and V by 4 bases; bases with no gene match: 5. The CDR3 covers 14 residues. The CDR3 sequence: CASSAGQGGTEAFF. CDR3 bases: TGCGCCAGCAGCGCGGGACAGGGCGGCACTGAAGCTTTCTTT.

The CDR3 coding sequence is TGTGCCAGCAGCCTGGTGGCGGGACTAGAGGATACGCAGTATTTT. Encoded protein: CASSLVAGLEDTQYF. The chain recombines TRBV7-2 with TRBJ2-3; the match to TRBD2 covers 8 bases. This CDR3 is 15 amino acids long. V was pared by 5 bases and J by 6 bases, with 10 bases of the junction left unmatched. In germline, CDR1 is SGHTA, CDR2 FQGNSA.